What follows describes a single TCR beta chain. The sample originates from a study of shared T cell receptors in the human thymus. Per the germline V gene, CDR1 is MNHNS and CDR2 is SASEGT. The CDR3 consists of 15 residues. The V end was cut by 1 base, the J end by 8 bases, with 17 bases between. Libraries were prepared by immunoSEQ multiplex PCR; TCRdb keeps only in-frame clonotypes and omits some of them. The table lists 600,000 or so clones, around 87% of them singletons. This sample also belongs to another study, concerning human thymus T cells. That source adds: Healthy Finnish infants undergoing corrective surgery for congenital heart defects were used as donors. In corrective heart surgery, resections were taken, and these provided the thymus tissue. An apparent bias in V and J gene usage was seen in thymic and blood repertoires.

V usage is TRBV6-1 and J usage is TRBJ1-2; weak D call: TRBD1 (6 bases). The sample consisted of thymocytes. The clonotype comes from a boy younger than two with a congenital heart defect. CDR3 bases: TGTGCCAGCAGTGAAGGCCCAGTAGGGGGATTGGGCTACACCTTC. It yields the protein CASSEGPVGGLGYTF.